Presented here are 14 T cell receptor beta chains from one specimen sequenced in a study of CD4 T cells in relation to SARS-CoV-2 and coronaviruses. Method: immunoSEQ multiplex PCR; TCRdb's copy keeps in-frame clones and lacks some. This table holds approximately 70,000 clones, approximately 95% found once. The unexposed donors gave CD4+ T cells in about 2010-2018, prior to COVID-19. Specimen: naive CD4+ T cells from PBMCs. Subset described: naive CD4+ T cells isolated by negative enrichment. The receptors derive from a human donor in good health.

The chain couples TRBV5-1 to TRBJ1-2, with a tentative D call TRBD1 (6 bases). V lost 2 bases to trimming and J lost 4 bases, with 12 bases between them. The germline V gene has CDR1 SGHRS and CDR2 YFSETQ. This CDR3 spans 14 amino acids. In DNA form, the CDR3 reads TGCGCCAGCAGCTTAGGGGGGCGGGCCTATGGCTACACCTTC. Translated, it gives CASSLGGRAYGYTF.

The chain has TRBV7-6 and TRBJ2-1; D possibly matches TRBD1 or TRBD2 (5 bases each). The V end lost 6 bases, the J end lost 2 bases, and 17 bases lay between the germline ends. The CDR3 length is 16 residues. Per germline, CDR1 SGHVS and CDR2 FNYEAQ. Here the CDR3 DNA reads TGTGCCAGCAGTTCACCCGGGCGAGGGGCCTACAATGAGCAGTTCTTC. Translating gives CASSSPGRGAYNEQFF.

The chain joins TRBV29-1 to TRBJ1-2; TRBD1 might be the D (6 bases). The CDR3 is 14 residues long. The V gene's germline CDR1 is SQVTM and CDR2 ANQGSEA. V dropped 0 bases and J dropped 3 bases, with 11 bases sitting between them. The CDR3 DNA follows: TGCAGCGTTGAAGATCAGACAGGTTACTATGGCTACACCTTC. Translated, it gives CSVEDQTGYYGYTF.

This chain uses TRBV9 with TRBJ1-2; 10 nucleotides agree with TRBD1. This CDR3 spans 16 amino acids. Germline CDR1 SGDLS, CDR2 YYNGEE. J gave up 2 bases and V 3 bases, and 7 bases lay outside the gene matches. The CDR3 DNA reads TGTGCCAGCAGCGATTACGACAGGGGGCTCAACTATGGCTACACCTTC. Residues: CASSDYDRGLNYGYTF.

This rearrangement joins TRBV3-1 (or the pseudogene TRBV3-2) to TRBJ1-2, with D uncertain. V shed 3 bases and J shed 7 bases, with 12 bases lying between them. Germline CDR1 reads LGHDT; CDR2 reads YNNKEL (reference sequence). The CDR3 is made up of 13 amino acids. The CDR3 here is CASSQGGKGGYTF. As DNA, the CDR3 is TGTGCCAGCAGCCAGGGAGGGAAAGGTGGCTACACCTTC.

This clone has only one observation. The V and J genes are TRBV6-5 and TRBJ1-1; tentative D call: TRBD1 (6 bases). V was shortened by 5 bases and J by 1 base, with 11 bases between the two germline ends. This CDR3 is 14 amino acids long. Germline loops: CDR1 MNHEY, CDR2 SVGAGI. CDR3 amino acids: CASSHRTENTEAFF. The CDR3 DNA reads TGTGCCAGCAGTCACAGGACAGAGAACACTGAAGCTTTCTTT.

The chain is built from TRBV4-3 and TRBJ1-6, with 8 positions matching TRBD1. After removal of 1 base from V and 0 bases from J, the junction contained 8 bases not matched to a gene. This CDR3 comprises 19 residues. The germline gives CDR1 LGHNA, CDR2 YSLEER. The CDR3 DNA reads TGCGCCAGCAGCCAAGGGCTCGGACAGGGTATCTCCTATAATTCACCCCTCCACTTT. Translated, it gives CASSQGLGQGISYNSPLHF.

V usage is TRBV4-3 and J usage is TRBJ1-4; a weak D match, TRBD1 (6 bases). CDR1 and CDR2 (germline): LGHNA, YSLEER. V shed 5 bases and J shed 3 bases, with 16 bases lying between them. The CDR3 spans 16 residues. This CDR3 reads CASSGRIRGPNEKLFF. The CDR3 DNA reads TGCGCCAGCAGCGGACGAATCAGGGGACCTAATGAAAAACTGTTTTTT.

This rearrangement joins TRBV5-1 to TRBJ1-1; D not certain. The germline gives CDR1 SGHRS, CDR2 YFSETQ. The CDR3 has 14 amino acids. The ends were cut back, 3 bases at V and 3 bases at J, with 12 bases in the middle. CDR3 loop: CASSSPGSDTEAFF. CDR3 DNA: TGCGCCAGCAGCTCTCCCGGGTCGGACACTGAAGCTTTCTTT. Full variable domain (rest looked up from reference TRBV5-1 and TRBJ1-1): KAGVTQTPRYLIKTRGQQVTLSCSPISGHRSVSWYQQTPGQGLQFLFEYFSETQRNKGNFPGRFSGRQFSNSRSEMNVSTLELGDSALYLCASSSPGSDTEAFFGQGTRLTVV.

The CDR3 protein is CASSLDSANYNEQFF. Written as DNA, the CDR3 is TGCGCCAGCAGCTTGGACAGCGCCAACTACAATGAGCAGTTCTTC. V is TRBV5-1 and J is TRBJ2-1; no definite D call. The CDR3 is 15 residues long. Trimming pared 0 bases from V and 3 bases from J, leaving 10 bases between. Germline V gene lookup returns CDR1 SGHRS and CDR2 YFSETQ. The full variable domain, completed using reference TRBV5-1 and TRBJ2-1, is KAGVTQTPRYLIKTRGQQVTLSCSPISGHRSVSWYQQTPGQGLQFLFEYFSETQRNKGNFPGRFSGRQFSNSRSEMNVSTLELGDSALYLCASSLDSANYNEQFFGPGTRLTVL.

The chain employs TRBV19 and TRBJ2-5; D ambiguous. The length of the CDR3 is 14 residues. The germline CDR1 and CDR2 sequences are LNHDA and SQIVND (reference sequence). With 4 bases removed from V and 5 bases from J, the gap between germline ends came to 14 bases. In DNA, the CDR3 is TGTGCCAGTAGTAGTTGGACGGCAAGGGAGACCCAGTACTTC. Amino acids: CASSSWTARETQYF.

This clone was seen only once. The rearrangement uses TRBV18 and TRBJ2-7; a weak D match, TRBD1 (5 bases). Trimming left V 3 bases short and J 1 base short, with 10 bases between. In germline, CDR1 is KGHSH, CDR2 LQKENI. CDR3 length equals 14 residues. CDR3 nucleotides: TGTGCCAGCTCACCGGGGTCAGGGTCCTACGAGCAGTACTTC. Translated, it gives CASSPGSGSYEQYF.

This clone occurred once. The rearrangement joins TRBV20-1 to TRBJ1-2; 11 bases fit TRBD1. Germline CDR1 and CDR2: DFQATT and SNEGSKA (reference sequence). V lost 3 bases, J lost 2 bases, and 2 bases stayed unmatched. The CDR3 covers 14 residues. CDR3 DNA: TGCAGTGCTAGTGGACAGGGGGCGAACTATGGCTACACCTTC. Amino acids: CSASGQGANYGYTF.

V and J are TRBV19 and TRBJ2-7; D gene uncertain. Between the trimmed V and J ends, which lost 1 base and 0 bases, there was a span of 7 bases. Germline V gene data show CDR1 as LNHDA and CDR2 as SQIVND (reference sequence). There are 14 residues in the CDR3. As DNA, the CDR3 is TGTGCCAGTAGTATAGGGGCCAGCTCCTACGAGCAGTACTTC. Its protein product is CASSIGASSYEQYF.